This T cell receptor (beta chain) was captured by sequencing in a study of blood T cell repertoires in COVID-19. In the study overall: The United States, Italy and Spain supplied acute and convalescent COVID-19 samples.

In the original workflow: Estimated nucleated cell counts came from reference gene primer amplification. TCRdb's copy holds only in-frame clones and misses some; the assay was immunoSEQ multiplex PCR. V and J calls and clone size are those listed in that table; D and trimming were worked out from the DNA. The sample carries approximately 97,000 clones, 85% recorded once. V was cut by 0 bases and J by 2 bases, with 14 bases left in between. This CDR3 spans 16 amino acids. Germline CDR1 is SGHTS and CDR2 is YDEGEE. The sequencing sample was made of peripheral blood. This chain connects TRBV5-8 to TRBJ2-5; the D gene is possibly TRBD2 (5 bases). The TCR sequence derives from an elderly man with acute or convalescent COVID-19. CDR3 protein: CASSLEVSAIQETQYF. The CDR3 bases are TGTGCCAGCAGCTTGGAAGTTAGCGCAATTCAAGAGACCCAGTACTTC.